This T cell receptor (beta chain) derives from a study of blood T cell repertoires in COVID-19. Generated by immunoSEQ multiplex PCR, the TCRdb table keeps only in-frame clones and is missing some. This sample yields about 240,000 clones, of which over 75% are seen a single time; 0.8% belongs to the top ten. In germline, CDR1 is MGHRA, CDR2 YSYEKL. The J segment lost 4 bases and the V segment lost 0 bases, leaving 6 bases of the junction unmatched. The CDR3 covers 15 residues. The chain couples TRBV4-1 to TRBJ2-7; 7 bases agree with TRBD1. The sequence came from a woman aged 25 to 39 with acute or convalescent COVID-19. The specimen sequenced was peripheral blood. The CDR3 bases are TGCGCCAGCAGCCAAGATCAGACAGGGATATACGAGCAGTACTTC. Translation gives CASSQDQTGIYEQYF.